This entry lists 19 T cell receptor beta chains sequenced from one sample in a study of cytomegalovirus exposure and HLA in healthy donors. The PCR contained 60 Vbeta and 13 Jbeta primers. The method was immunoSEQ multiplex PCR; TCRdb's version includes in-frame clones alone and lacks a portion of them. The sample shows some 190,000 clones, more than 75% of them seen only once. The sequencing input was PBMCs. Receptors were obtained from a man in his forties or fifties in good health and CMV-seronegative.

J is TRBJ2-5 and V is TRBV7-2, with D perhaps TRBD2 (5 bases). The CDR3 covers 16 residues. The V gene's germline CDR1 is SGHTA and CDR2 FQGNSA. The V end lost 0 bases, the J end lost 4 bases, and 15 bases lay between the germline ends. Here the CDR3 reads CASSLAVSRGGETQYF. The CDR3 coding sequence is TGTGCCAGCAGCTTAGCAGTTTCGCGAGGAGGAGAGACCCAGTACTTC.

This clone has a single count. The chain links TRBV27 to TRBJ1-6; D remains unclear. V was shortened by 6 bases and J by 10 bases, with 13 bases between the two germline ends. Germline V gives CDR1 MNHEY, CDR2 SMNVEV (reference sequence). The CDR3 has 13 amino acids. The CDR3 DNA reads as TGTGCCAGCAGGAGCTTCCGGAGGTCACCCCTCCACTTT. It yields the protein CASRSFRRSPLHF.

The chain employs TRBV4-1 and TRBJ2-5; tentative D call: TRBD2 (6 bases). The CDR3 loop spans 15 amino acids. The germline gives CDR1 MGHRA, CDR2 YSYEKL. Trimming pared 4 bases from V and 5 bases from J, leaving 17 bases between. CDR3 coding DNA: TGCGCCAGCAGCCGAACCGGGGGAGTAGGGGAGACCCAGTACTTC. Its protein is CASSRTGGVGETQYF.

The chain links TRBV28 to TRBJ1-4, with 7 positions matching TRBD1. Germline lookup yields CDR1 MDHEN and CDR2 SYDVKM. The CDR3 covers 14 residues. V shed 6 bases and J 8 bases; nucleotides not matched to a gene: 9. CDR3 coding DNA: TGTGCCAGCAGCAGACGACAGGGAAGGGAAAAACTGTTTTTT. As protein: CASSRRQGREKLFF. Filled out from reference TRBV28 and TRBJ1-4, the complete variable domain reads DVKVTQSSRYLVKRTGEKVFLECVQDMDHENMFWYRQDPGLGLRLIYFSYDVKMKEKGDIPEGYSVSREKKERFSLILESASTNQTSMYLCASSRRQGREKLFFGSGTQLSVL.

The chain has TRBV7-9 and TRBJ2-5; D perhaps matches TRBD2 (6 bases). The CDR3 is 14 amino acids. The V gene's germline CDR1 is SEHNR and CDR2 FQNEAQ (reference sequence). V was pared by 2 bases and J by 0 bases, with 7 bases between. The CDR3 region is CASSLRLDQETQYF. The CDR3 nucleotides are TGTGCCAGCAGCTTACGACTAGACCAAGAGACCCAGTACTTC. The variable domain in full, completed from reference TRBV7-9 and TRBJ2-5, reads DTGVSQNPRHKITKRGQNVTFRCDPISEHNRLYWYRQTLGQGPEFLTYFQNEAQLEKSRLLSDRFSAERPKGSFSTLEIQRTEQGDSAMYLCASSLRLDQETQYFGPGTRLLVL.

Notes on this clone: This same CDR3 is encoded by further DNA sequences in the sample. This chain connects TRBV7-2 to TRBJ2-5, with D uncertain. Trimming shortened V by 5 bases and J by 1 base, and 11 bases separated the two germline ends. The CDR3 spans 14 residues. Germline V gene sequence: CDR1 SGHTA, CDR2 FQGNSA. The CDR3 DNA reads TGTGCCAGCAGCCTGCACGGAGTCCAAGAGACCCAGTACTTC. Residues: CASSLHGVQETQYF. Looking up the rest from reference TRBV7-2 and TRBJ2-5 gives the full variable domain: GAGVSQSPSNKVTEKGKDVELRCDPISGHTALYWYRQSLGQGLEFLIYFQGNSAPDKSGLPSDRFSAERTGGSVSTLTIQRTQQEDSAVYLCASSLHGVQETQYFGPGTRLLVL.

The chain recombines TRBV5-4 with TRBJ2-3; perhaps TRBD1 as D (6 bases). From germline, CDR1 is SGHNT and CDR2 YYREEE (reference sequence). This CDR3 has 16 amino acids. Deletions cut 4 bases from V and 1 base from J, with 16 bases between. CDR3 DNA sequence: TGTGCCAGCAGCCTAAATGGGGGCAGGCGCACAGATACGCAGTATTTT. This codes for CASSLNGGRRTDTQYF.

This clone was counted between two and nine times. The V and J genes are TRBV28 and TRBJ2-7, with a weak D call TRBD1 (6 bases). Germline lookup yields CDR1 MDHEN and CDR2 SYDVKM. The V gene lost 2 bases and the J gene lost 3 bases, with 23 bases spanning the gap. The CDR3 loop spans 18 amino acids. In nucleotides, the CDR3 is TGTGCCAGCAGTTTAGCCCGGAGCAGGCAGGGGAGAAACTACGAGCAGTACTTC. The encoded protein is CASSLARSRQGRNYEQYF.

The chain carries TRBV11-2 and TRBJ1-5; 8 bases are a match to TRBD1. The germline gives CDR1 SGHAT, CDR2 FQNNGV. V was pared by 1 base and J by 6 bases, with 5 bases of the junction left unmatched. The CDR3 extends over 15 amino acids. Here the CDR3 reads CASSLGRGRGQPQHF. DNA of the CDR3: TGTGCCAGCAGCTTAGGCAGGGGGCGCGGTCAGCCCCAGCATTTT.

The chain has TRBV6-6 and TRBJ1-1; 8 bases fit TRBD1. This CDR3 comprises 14 residues. Germline loops: CDR1 MNHNY, CDR2 SVGAGI (reference sequence). The ends lost 6 bases at V and 6 bases at J; junction bases unmatched: 9. The CDR3 is CASSSGQAIAEAFF. The DNA of the CDR3 is TGTGCCAGCAGCTCGGGACAGGCTATAGCTGAAGCTTTCTTT.

V is TRBV5-1 and J is TRBJ1-2, with 8 bases that match TRBD1. V was pared by 4 bases and J by 4 bases, with 6 bases of the junction left unmatched. Germline V lookup: CDR1 SGHRS, CDR2 YFSETQ. This CDR3 contains 14 residues. The CDR3 protein is CASSPPRGLYGYTF. CDR3 nucleotides: TGCGCCAGCAGCCCCCCCAGGGGGCTCTATGGCTACACCTTC. Full variable domain (rest looked up from reference TRBV5-1 and TRBJ1-2): KAGVTQTPRYLIKTRGQQVTLSCSPISGHRSVSWYQQTPGQGLQFLFEYFSETQRNKGNFPGRFSGRQFSNSRSEMNVSTLELGDSALYLCASSPPRGLYGYTFGSGTRLTVV.

This chain connects TRBV4-3 to TRBJ1-4; D is perhaps TRBD1 (6 bases). This CDR3 has 14 amino acids. V was pared by 3 bases and J by 11 bases, with 16 bases between. The germline V gene has CDR1 LGHNA and CDR2 YSLEER. The CDR3 sequence: CASSQGRGRAKLFF. The CDR3 DNA follows: TGCGCCAGCAGCCAGGGCAGGGGAAGGGCGAAACTGTTTTTT.

In the case of this clone: Within the sample, other DNA sequences also encode this same CDR3. The J gene is TRBJ2-1, the V gene TRBV7-9; 13 bases agree with TRBD2. CDR1 is SEHNR and CDR2 is FQNEAQ in the germline V gene (reference sequence). V lost 8 bases to trimming and J lost 7 bases; unmatched junction nucleotides: 8. CDR3 size: 15 residues. CDR3 region: CASRETSGRGNEQFF. The CDR3 DNA follows: TGTGCCAGCCGGGAAACTAGCGGGAGGGGGAATGAGCAGTTCTTC.

The chain recombines TRBV6-5 with TRBJ1-5; D uncertain. Trimming stripped 6 bases from V and 0 bases from J, with 6 bases between. The CDR3 consists of 13 residues. The germline V gene encodes CDR1 MNHEY and CDR2 SVGAGI. The CDR3 sequence is CASRDYSNQPQHF. CDR3 bases: TGTGCCAGCAGAGACTATAGCAATCAGCCCCAGCATTTT.

The V and J genes are TRBV6-5 and TRBJ2-7, with 11 bases matching TRBD1. Trimming took 4 bases from V and 3 from J; bases not matched to a gene: 2. The V gene's germline CDR1 is MNHEY and CDR2 SVGAGI. The CDR3 totals 14 residues. The CDR3, as DNA: TGTGCCAGCAGTTTTGGGACAGGGGGCTACGAGCAGTACTTC. It is translated as CASSFGTGGYEQYF.

This clone was counted once. The V and J genes are TRBV25-1 and TRBJ1-2; 8 bases are shared with TRBD1. J lost 2 bases, V lost 3 bases, and 2 bases had no gene match. Germline CDR1 reads MGHDK; CDR2 reads SYGVNS. The CDR3 runs 14 residues. In DNA, the CDR3 is TGTGCCAGCAGTGACCCAGGGGGCAACTATGGCTACACCTTC. Translated, it gives CASSDPGGNYGYTF.

The chain is built from TRBV4-2 and TRBJ2-3; D unclear. The germline V gene has CDR1 LGHNA and CDR2 YNFKEQ. V gave up 1 base and J gave up 0 bases, with 8 bases separating them. The CDR3 runs 15 residues. The CDR3 sequence is CASSQGLSSTDTQYF. The CDR3, as DNA: TGTGCCAGCAGCCAAGGGCTGTCTAGCACAGATACGCAGTATTTT.

With regard to this clone: Relative to the germline gene, one junction end is altered; a read error may explain this. The chain is built from TRBV7-2 and TRBJ1-3; the D gene is possibly TRBD1 (6 bases). In germline, CDR1 is SGHTA, CDR2 FQGNSA. The CDR3 spans 14 residues. DNA of the CDR3: TGTGCCAGCAGTTTCGGGGACACGCAAAACACTATATATTTT. As protein: CASSFGDTQNTIYF.

As for this clone: Other DNA sequences in the sample encode the same CDR3. The chain carries TRBV11-2 and TRBJ2-1, with 10 bases lining up with TRBD2. The CDR3 is made up of 15 amino acids. The V gene's germline CDR1 is SGHAT and CDR2 FQNNGV. Trimming took 1 base from V and 6 from J; bases not matched to a gene: 3. CDR3: CASSLGAGGLNEQFF. In DNA form, the CDR3 reads TGTGCCAGCAGCTTAGGAGCGGGGGGGCTCAATGAGCAGTTCTTC.